The clone carrying this T cell receptor beta chain appeared once. This record comes from a study of radiotherapy plus CTLA-4 blockade in lung cancer. Assay: immunoSEQ multiplex PCR; the TCRdb copy retains only in-frame clones and omits some. Among around 45,000 clones listed, less than 85% were seen once. The germline V gene encodes CDR1 SGHTA and CDR2 FQGNSA. This CDR3 is 15 amino acids long. The trim removed 10 bases at V and 0 bases at J, leaving 9 bases unmatched. The V gene is TRBV7-2, the J gene TRBJ1-1; 9 bases map to TRBD1. The sequence derives from a human donor with non-small cell lung cancer who had stable disease on radiotherapy plus ipilimumab. The sample consisted of peripheral blood, taken from a patient treated with radiotherapy plus ipilimumab. The CDR3 spells CATGQGLSMNTEAFF. The CDR3 region has the DNA TGTGCCACTGGACAGGGGCTATCCATGAACACTGAAGCTTTCTTT.